The 32 T cell receptor beta chains listed next were all sequenced from one sample in a study of neurological immune-mediated disorders. Time point here: longitudinal time-point 2. Each CDR3 protein is one row after TCRdb ran MiXCR on the 5' RACE reads. This table has 65,000 to 95,000 distinct CDR3 sequences, nearly 6% appearing once. Material: PBMCs. These receptors originate from a woman in her sixties or seventies with multiple sclerosis.

The chain has TRBV3-1 and TRBJ2-7; 8 nucleotides align to TRBD2. CDR3 length: 15 residues. Germline V gene data show CDR1 as LGHDT and CDR2 as YNNKEL (reference sequence). Trimming at V came to 1 base and at J to 7 bases, leaving 9 bases not matched to a gene. The DNA for the CDR3 is TGTGCCAGCAGCCAAGTGGAGGCGGGGGGACGGGAGCAGTACTTC. Protein: CASSQVEAGGREQYF.

This clonotype was counted between two and nine times. The V and J genes are TRBV29-1 and TRBJ1-1; 9 bases map to TRBD1. The germline CDR1 and CDR2 sequences are SQVTM and ANQGSEA. Unmatched junction bases numbered 7, after V lost 6 bases and J lost 11 bases. This CDR3 has 11 residues. The chain's CDR3 is CSVGTGQAAFF. The CDR3 bases are TGCAGCGTCGGGACAGGGCAAGCGGCTTTCTTT.

This clonotype was recorded many times. This rearrangement joins TRBV4-2 to TRBJ2-7, with TRBD2 identical over 10 bases. J lost 6 bases, V lost 3 bases, and 2 bases had no gene match. Germline-derived CDR1 and CDR2 are LGHNA and YNFKEQ. This CDR3 contains 13 residues. The CDR3 here is CASSHRTSGEQYF. The CDR3, as DNA: TGTGCCAGCAGCCATCGGACTAGCGGCGAGCAGTACTTC.

In its sample, this clonotype was seen a few times. V gene TRBV28 combines with J gene TRBJ1-4, with 8 bases identical to TRBD1. Looked up from germline, CDR1 is MDHEN and CDR2 is SYDVKM. The CDR3 loop spans 15 amino acids. V lost 6 bases to trimming and J lost 6 bases; unmatched junction nucleotides: 9. CDR3 loop: CASSTTGTGDEKLFF. CDR3 bases: TGTGCCAGCAGCACAACCGGGACAGGAGATGAAAAACTGTTTTTT.

In this sample, this clonotype turned up many times. The chain couples TRBV20-1 to TRBJ2-4; possible D gene TRBD1, 6 bases. Germline loops: CDR1 DFQATT, CDR2 SNEGSKA (reference sequence). The CDR3 runs to 11 residues. Trimming took 4 bases from V and 14 from J, leaving 15 bases between them. The CDR3 protein is CSAIGPGHKYF. The CDR3 DNA is TGCAGTGCTATTGGGCCGGGACACAAGTACTTC.

This clonotype occurred many times. The rearrangement uses TRBV11-2 and TRBJ2-1; TRBD2 might be the D (6 bases). The germline V gene has CDR1 SGHAT and CDR2 FQNNGV. The CDR3 is made up of 14 amino acids. The V gene lost 5 bases and the J gene lost 1 base, with 9 bases spanning the gap. The CDR3 spells CASSRDLSYNEQFF. The CDR3 nucleotides are TGTGCCAGCAGCCGGGACTTGTCCTACAATGAGCAGTTCTTC.

This clonotype was detected ten times or more. J is TRBJ1-5 and V is TRBV5-6; D is unclear. V was clipped by 0 bases and J by 6 bases, with 16 bases between them. Germline V gives CDR1 SGHDT, CDR2 YYEEEE. The CDR3 length is 16 residues. CDR3 loop: CASSLAARPSSQPQHF. The CDR3, as DNA: TGTGCCAGCAGCTTGGCGGCGAGGCCCTCAAGTCAGCCCCAGCATTTT.

This clonotype was found many times. This chain uses TRBV20-1 with TRBJ2-1; D may match TRBD1 or TRBD2 (5 bases each). The V gene lost 6 bases and the J gene lost 2 bases, with 17 bases spanning the gap. The CDR3 is 15 amino acids. Germline V gene lookup returns CDR1 DFQATT and CDR2 SNEGSKA (reference sequence). CDR3 DNA sequence: TGCAGTGCAACAGCCCGGGGACGTCCCTACAATGAGCAGTTCTTC. This translates into CSATARGRPYNEQFF.

This chain uses TRBV20-1 with TRBJ2-1; TRBD2 matches 10 bases. V shed 1 base, J shed 7 bases, and the junction held 4 bases outside the gene matches. Germline assignment: CDR1 DFQATT and CDR2 SNEGSKA (reference sequence). This CDR3 is 14 amino acids long. The DNA for the CDR3 is TGCAGTGCTAGAGCTAGCGGGGGTAGGAATGAGCAGTTCTTC. Encoded protein: CSARASGGRNEQFF.

This clonotype was detected many times. One junction end disagrees with the germline gene, perhaps due to a read error. The chain links TRBV10-3 to TRBJ1-1; D remains unclear. The CDR3 contains 12 residues. Germline CDR1 reads ENHRY; CDR2 reads SYGVKD. The CDR3 region has the DNA TGTGCCATCAGGGAGTTGAACACTGAAGCTTTCTTT. Its translation is CAIRELNTEAFF.

This clonotype was found many times. CDR3 in DNA: TGCGCCAGCAGCACGGGACAGGGGGGCTCTGGGGCCAACGTCCTGACTTTC. It translates to CASSTGQGGSGANVLTF. J is TRBJ2-6 and V is TRBV5-1, with 11 bases lining up with TRBD1. J gave up 0 bases and V 4 bases, and 3 bases lay outside the gene matches. The CDR3 loop spans 17 amino acids. CDR1 is SGHRS and CDR2 is YFSETQ in the germline V gene.

The gene calls are TRBV20-1 and TRBJ2-7; perhaps TRBD1 as D (5 bases). There are 13 residues in the CDR3. Trimming shortened V by 7 bases and J by 2 bases, and 15 bases separated the two germline ends. CDR1 DFQATT and CDR2 SNEGSKA come from the germline V gene (reference sequence). CDR3 residues: CSGELPGTYEQYF. The DNA of the CDR3 is TGCAGTGGGGAACTCCCAGGGACCTACGAGCAGTACTTC.

This clonotype came up many times. CDR3 coding DNA: TGTGCCACCAGCAGAGATCCCGGGCCAGGGAATTCACCCCTCCACTTT. Its translation: CATSRDPGPGNSPLHF. The chain is built from TRBV15 and TRBJ1-6; D is possibly TRBD1 (5 bases). Trimming took off 0 bases at V and 7 bases at J, with 13 bases between the two ends. Germline loops: CDR1 LNHNV, CDR2 YYDKDF (reference sequence). The CDR3 has 16 amino acids.

This clonotype appeared many times. The rearrangement joins TRBV11-1 to TRBJ2-3, with D hard to call. This CDR3 region has 12 residues. CDR1 is SGHAT, CDR2 FQDESV, per germline (reference sequence). Trimming left V 5 bases short and J 5 bases short, with 8 bases between. DNA for the CDR3: TGTGCCAGCAGCCCTCAGAGAGATACGCAGTATTTT. Its translation is CASSPQRDTQYF.

This clonotype was counted at least ten times. The rearrangement uses TRBV5-1 and TRBJ1-6, with 8 bases aligning to TRBD1. Germline V CDR1 and CDR2: SGHRS, YFSETQ. J was trimmed by 7 bases and V by 4 bases; bases with no gene match: 10. The CDR3 is 16 residues long. The CDR3 DNA sequence: TGCGCCAGCAGCCCTGGACAGGGCCCCCTGAATTCACCCCTCCACTTT. Amino acids: CASSPGQGPLNSPLHF.

This clonotype was detected ten times or more. The rearrangement uses TRBV6-2 or TRBV6-3 and TRBJ1-1; 8 nucleotides match TRBD1. Germline assignment: CDR1 MNHEY and CDR2 SVGEGT. V trimming: 2 bases; J trimming: 5 bases; junction bases outside the gene matches: 10. The CDR3 consists of 16 residues. The CDR3 DNA follows: TGTGCCAGCAGTTACCCCGCAGGGGGCGCAAGGACTGAAGCTTTCTTT. Amino acids: CASSYPAGGARTEAFF.

This clonotype occurred many times. The chain is built from TRBV20-1 and TRBJ2-7; D is possibly TRBD1 or TRBD2 (6 bases each). Trimming cost V 2 bases and J 1 base, with 12 bases left between them. The CDR3 extends over 14 amino acids. CDR1 DFQATT and CDR2 SNEGSKA come from the germline V gene (reference sequence). The CDR3 DNA sequence: TGCAGTGCTAGAAAGGGGGGCCAGTCCTACGAGCAGTACTTC. Translating gives CSARKGGQSYEQYF.

This clonotype came up many times. This chain links TRBV12-3 or TRBV12-4 with TRBJ2-5; 7 nucleotides line up with TRBD1. The V and J ends lost 5 bases and 2 bases, in that order; junction bases with no gene match: 8. This CDR3 spans 15 amino acids. The CDR3 coding sequence is TGTGCCAGCAGTCCCACCGGGACAGTGCAAGAGACCCAGTACTTC. It translates to CASSPTGTVQETQYF.

On this clonotype: A read error is possible here, since a much larger clone lies one base away. This chain uses TRBV10-3 with TRBJ2-7; unclear D gene. The CDR3 is 12 amino acids. Germline V gene data show CDR1 as ENHRY and CDR2 as SYGVKD. The CDR3 nucleotides are TGTACCGCGAGAGACGCTATCTACGAGCAGTACTTC. Amino acid sequence: CTARDAIYEQYF.

The rearrangement uses TRBV29-1 and TRBJ2-7, with a weak D call TRBD2 (5 bases). There are 13 residues in the CDR3. Trimming pared 6 bases from V and 2 bases from J, leaving 14 bases between. CDR1 and CDR2 (germline): SQVTM, ANQGSEA. The CDR3 loop reads CSVLLGFTYEQYF. The CDR3 DNA reads as TGCAGCGTCCTACTAGGATTCACCTACGAGCAGTACTTC.

At least ten counts were recorded for this clonotype. This rearrangement joins TRBV5-5 to TRBJ2-1; 11 bases agree with TRBD1. Trimming cost V 4 bases and J 6 bases; bases outside gene matches: 6. The CDR3 extends over 15 amino acids. Germline CDR1 is SGHKS and CDR2 is YYEKEE (reference sequence). CDR3 nucleotides: TGTGCCAGCAGCACCTTAGGACAGGGGGCCAATGAGCAGTTCTTC. Protein: CASSTLGQGANEQFF.

This clonotype has at least ten counts. The chain carries TRBV20-1 and TRBJ2-7, with 7 nucleotides matching TRBD2. The germline gives CDR1 DFQATT, CDR2 SNEGSKA (reference sequence). The ends lost 5 bases at V and 4 bases at J; junction bases unmatched: 14. The CDR3 runs to 15 residues. CDR3 DNA: TGCAGTGCTGGAACACTAAGCGGGGCAAAGTACGAGCAGTACTTC. Translated: CSAGTLSGAKYEQYF.

This clonotype was observed a handful of times. This chain connects TRBV3-1 to TRBJ2-1, with D perhaps matching TRBD1 (6 bases). V was cut by 9 bases and J by 6 bases, with 15 bases left in between. This CDR3 has 13 amino acids. Germline lookup yields CDR1 LGHDT and CDR2 YNNKEL (reference sequence). The CDR3 protein is CASTGLFGNEQFF. CDR3 sequence (DNA): TGTGCCAGTACAGGGTTGTTCGGCAATGAGCAGTTCTTC.

Ten or more counts support this clonotype. J is TRBJ2-3 and V is TRBV10-3; no reliable D call. The V and J ends lost 6 bases and 1 base respectively, with 8 bases between them. This CDR3 comprises 13 residues. Germline CDR1 and CDR2: ENHRY and SYGVKD. CDR3 protein: CAISHGGTDTQYF. The CDR3 nucleotides read TGTGCCATCAGCCATGGGGGCACAGATACGCAGTATTTT.

This clonotype has more than one count but fewer than ten. The chain couples TRBV29-1 to TRBJ2-3; the D gene is possibly TRBD2 (5 bases). CDR3 length equals 12 residues. Trimming removed 4 bases from V and 6 bases from J, with 11 bases in between. Germline values: CDR1 SQVTM, CDR2 ANQGSEA. CDR3 sequence (DNA): TGCAGCGTTGGTTCTAGCATGGATACGCAGTATTTT. Translating gives CSVGSSMDTQYF.

V and J are TRBV30 and TRBJ2-7; no clear D gene. V dropped 0 bases and J dropped 0 bases, with 9 bases sitting between them. CDR1 is GTSNPN and CDR2 is SVGIG in the germline V gene (reference sequence). This CDR3 has 14 amino acids. The CDR3 DNA is TGTGCCTGGAGTGTTGAGGCGAGCTCCTACGAGCAGTACTTC. Translation: CAWSVEASSYEQYF.

This clonotype was seen ten or more times. This chain connects TRBV4-2 to TRBJ2-3; the D call may be TRBD1 or TRBD2 (5 bases each). V was cut by 5 bases and J by 2 bases, with 11 bases left in between. CDR3 length: 14 amino acids. The germline V gene encodes CDR1 LGHNA and CDR2 YNFKEQ. The CDR3 is CASSTGAFTDTQYF. The CDR3 DNA reads TGTGCCAGCAGCACCGGGGCCTTCACAGATACGCAGTATTTT.

This clonotype was recorded a few times. The V gene is TRBV28, the J gene TRBJ2-7, with TRBD2 as a possible D gene (5 bases). Trimming cost V 5 bases and J 3 bases, with 17 bases left between them. Germline V gene sequence: CDR1 MDHEN, CDR2 SYDVKM. The CDR3 runs to 15 residues. The DNA of the CDR3 is TGTGCCAGCAGTGAATACTTCGGGGAAGACTACGAGCAGTACTTC. Its translation is CASSEYFGEDYEQYF.

The chain combines TRBV5-6 with TRBJ2-1; D might be TRBD1 (6 bases). Per germline, CDR1 SGHDT and CDR2 YYEEEE. Deletions cut 4 bases from V and 0 bases from J, with 11 bases between. This CDR3 is built from 15 residues. The CDR3 DNA reads TGTGCCAGCAGCCACGGACAGAGCTCCTACAATGAGCAGTTCTTC. It is translated as CASSHGQSSYNEQFF.

Ten or more counts support this clonotype. V and J are TRBV20-1 and TRBJ2-7; 8 bases line up with TRBD2. J gave up 0 bases and V 3 bases, and 10 bases lay outside the gene matches. This CDR3 contains 16 residues. Germline assignment: CDR1 DFQATT and CDR2 SNEGSKA (reference sequence). CDR3 residues: CSASSRAGVSSYEQYF. CDR3 sequence (DNA): TGCAGTGCTAGCTCCCGAGCGGGGGTAAGCTCCTACGAGCAGTACTTC.

Ten or more counts support this clonotype. V and J are TRBV14 and TRBJ2-2, with 7 nucleotides matching TRBD1. J lost 4 bases, V lost 5 bases, and 7 bases had no gene match. Germline CDR1 and CDR2: SGHDN and FVKESK. The CDR3 covers 15 residues. As DNA, the CDR3 is TGTGCCAGCAGCGTAAAGACAGGGAGCACCGGGGAGCTGTTTTTT. It is translated as CASSVKTGSTGELFF.

This clonotype came up many times. The genes are TRBV18 and TRBJ1-2; D possibly corresponds to TRBD1 (5 bases). CDR1 and CDR2 (germline): KGHSH, LQKENI. Trimming removed 2 bases from V and 3 bases from J, with 10 bases in between. This CDR3 has 14 residues. This chain's CDR3 is CASSPDGGHYGYTF. The CDR3, as DNA: TGTGCCAGCTCACCAGACGGGGGTCACTATGGCTACACCTTC.